Each of the 5 T cell receptor beta chains below was sequenced from the same sample in a study of blood T cells in healthy people across ages. A sample-barcoded 5' primer and a J-beta primer mix were used in a second PCR of roughly 7 to 12 cycles. TCRdb independently ran MiXCR on the 5' RACE reads; one entry per CDR3 protein. The sample carries about 800,000 distinct CDR3 sequences, around 25% recorded once. These sequences were also reported in another study, on T cells of mothers and their children.

The sequenced sample consisted of blood. Receptors originate from a boy aged 5 to 17 in good health.

This clonotype was picked up a small number of times. The genes are TRBV7-8 and TRBJ2-7; D is unclear. The CDR3 has 14 residues. Germline CDR1 reads SGHVS; CDR2 reads FQNEAQ. Trimming took off 2 bases at V and 3 bases at J, with 11 bases between the two ends. CDR3 protein: CASSLPLRRYEQYF. The DNA of the CDR3 is TGTGCCAGCAGCTTACCCCTACGGCGCTACGAGCAGTACTTC.

The chain uses TRBV7-9 and TRBJ2-3, with D maybe TRBD1 (5 bases). CDR3 length: 15 residues. Germline loops: CDR1 SEHNR, CDR2 FQNEAQ (reference sequence). Trimming stripped 1 base from V and 3 bases from J, with 11 bases between. CDR3 sequence: CASSLVSGKTDTQYF. CDR3 DNA sequence: TGTGCCAGCAGCTTAGTGTCAGGGAAAACAGATACGCAGTATTTT.

The V gene is TRBV20-1, the J gene TRBJ1-2, with a weak D call TRBD1 (6 bases). The CDR3 is 14 amino acids. Trimming removed 6 bases at V and 4 bases at J, with 18 bases between. Germline CDR1 is DFQATT and CDR2 is SNEGSKA (reference sequence). The CDR3 DNA reads TGCAGTGCCAGCGCCTCCGGACAGATCTATGGCTACACCTTC. Amino acid sequence: CSASASGQIYGYTF.

This chain uses TRBV5-6 with TRBJ2-5; D remains unclear. The CDR3 totals 13 residues. Germline CDR1 SGHDT, CDR2 YYEEEE. The V end was cut by 1 base, the J end by 11 bases, with 15 bases between. The CDR3 here is CASSLSSADEQYF. The CDR3 DNA sequence: TGTGCCAGCAGCTTGTCGTCAGCAGATGAGCAGTACTTC.

This clonotype showed up just a few times. The chain recombines TRBV20-1 with TRBJ2-5; TRBD1 matches 9 bases. V was pared by 8 bases and J by 2 bases, with 15 bases of the junction left unmatched. The CDR3 has 16 amino acids. Germline V CDR1 and CDR2: DFQATT, SNEGSKA (reference sequence). CDR3 amino acids: CSYAGLGTGLQETQYF. CDR3 nucleotides: TGCAGTTACGCTGGACTCGGGACAGGGCTACAAGAGACCCAGTACTTC.